This passage covers 3 T cell receptor beta chains from one sample sequenced in a study of cytomegalovirus exposure and HLA in healthy donors (dated by TCRdb to the late 2010s). Library prep was done by the immunoSEQ multiplex PCR assay. For the multiplex PCR, a mixture combining 60 forward primers for TCR Vbeta segments and 13 reverse primers for TCR Jbeta segments was used. Entries here come from immuneACCESS through TCRdb and include only in-frame sequences with V and J called. Some clones fail to appear in such tables; in the studies checked, an unresolved V gene covers under half of the shortfall, and the cause of the remainder is unknown. Within this sample are 150,000 to 200,000 clones, with approximately 83% of them counted one time only. Approximately 8.5% of the sample belongs to the ten largest clones. Material: PBMCs. The source is a man aged 18-30 years in good health and CMV-seropositive.

The V call is TRBV7-9, the J call TRBJ1-2; 7 nucleotides line up with TRBD1. Looked up from germline, CDR1 is SEHNR and CDR2 is FQNEAQ (reference sequence). With V trimmed by 5 bases and J by 6 bases, 12 bases remained unmatched. The CDR3 length is 15 residues. The CDR3 DNA follows: TGTGCCAGCAGCGCGTACAGGGGAAAGGGTAATGGCTACACCTTC. The encoded protein is CASSAYRGKGNGYTF.

The J gene is TRBJ2-7, the V gene TRBV7-2, with D hard to call. V shed 1 base and J shed 1 base, with 8 bases lying between them. The CDR3 loop spans 14 amino acids. Germline values: CDR1 SGHTA, CDR2 FQGNSA. This CDR3 is CASSLDSPSYEQYF. CDR3 in DNA: TGTGCCAGCAGCTTAGACTCGCCATCCTACGAGCAGTACTTC.

The genes are TRBV2 and TRBJ1-6; tentatively, D is TRBD1 (5 bases). Trimming shortened V by 3 bases and J by 13 bases, and 13 bases separated the two germline ends. Germline values: CDR1 SNHLY, CDR2 FYNNEI. This CDR3 is 13 amino acids long. The CDR3 sequence: CASSDRGLRPLHF. As DNA, the CDR3 is TGTGCCAGCAGTGATAGGGGCCTACGGCCCCTCCACTTT.